The text below deals with one T cell receptor beta chain. The antigen is unknown. CDR1 is SGHTA, CDR2 FQGNSA, per germline. V dropped 4 bases and J dropped 9; count of bases not matched to a gene: 9. This CDR3 spans 15 amino acids. Expressed TCRB transcripts were sequenced after all isolated RNA was converted to cDNA. Here immunoSEQ multiplex PCR was the method, and the copy in TCRdb shows in-frame clones only, minus some. The repertoire consists of 150,000 to 190,000 clones, with 8.5% to 14% occurring once and the leading ten covering about 1.9%. The record originates from a study of beta chain features in type 1 diabetes. Study-wide results and caveats: Healthy donors had naive, central memory and Treg TCRB repertoires that appeared less similar than those seen among patients. Possibly, sequencing cDNA over-represented cells that had high TCR expression levels. Type 1 diabetes patients had fewer VDJ junction insertions and more deletions.

Every donor provided one heparinised blood draw, which averaged approximately 100 mL. The origin of this receptor is a man aged 18 to 30 in good health. Sequenced: central memory CD4+ T cells from blood. The chain has TRBV7-2 and TRBJ1-5, with 10 positions matching TRBD1. The DNA of the CDR3 is TGTGCCAGCAGCTCTAAGACAGGGGGCGGAGTGCCCCAGCATTTT. Translating gives CASSSKTGGGVPQHF.